Described below is a single T cell receptor (beta chain) sequence and its context. Its antigen remains undetermined. A roughly 2.5 ml peripheral blood sample was drawn into PAXgene tubes per donor and stored at -80°C. Total RNA was isolated from whole blood with the PAXgene blood miRNA kit on an automated QIAcube, without T cell sorting. Deep TCRalpha and TCRbeta repertoire profiling with unique molecular barcoding was performed on peripheral blood of monozygotic twin pairs concordant or discordant for inflammatory bowel disease. Smoking habits were recorded for all twin pairs, and each individual was classified as a current, former or never smoker. These data come from a study of monozygotic twins with inflammatory bowel disease (dated 2019 in TCRdb). With regard to the full study: A total of about 28 monozygotic twin pairs were included in the full study, comprising nine German pairs (four IBD-concordant, five IBD-discordant) and 19 IBD-discordant Danish pairs. Disease-associated traits were sought mainly through comparisons between IBD patients and their genetically identical healthy co-twins within discordant pairs. Each individual had, on average, about 151 000 unique TCRalpha sequences and 181 000 unique TCRbeta sequences available for analysis. General findings and caveats noted by the study authors: No single strong signal or clonotype linked to IBD turned up in the results, so the idea that one exists was not supported. Because patients were on differing immunosuppressive treatments, the repertoires may have picked up extra background noise and inter-individual variability. Repertoire similarity did not differ between concordant and discordant twins, which could be due to limited statistical power. Compared with healthy twins, IBD patients shared fewer clonotypes with other individuals, and the difference was most pronounced in patients with signs of disease activity. A decrease in TCRbeta repertoire diversity, as measured by inverse Simpson index, was observed in IBD patients compared with their healthy co-twins. The analysis was unable to tell apart different T cell subtypes.

Spanning cysteine to phenylalanine, the CDR3 consists of 14 amino acids. No DNA is given. The germline V gene specifies MGHDK as CDR1 and SYGVNS as CDR2. Library creation used 5' RACE. The input for every TCR library was around 4,000 ng of total RNA. cDNA was synthesized with SMARTScribe reverse transcriptase in eight separate reactions per sample. During cDNA synthesis, template switching was used to introduce unique molecular identifiers that contained a 6-nucleotide sample barcode. TCRalpha and TCRbeta cDNA was amplified by two nested PCRs of about 15 and 9 cycles, with bead purification after each PCR. Before amplification, the cDNA was treated with uracil DNA-glycosylase and purified using the QIAquick PCR purification kit. The second PCR was the step at which Illumina TruSeq-compatible adapters and sample-specific barcodes were added. Library quality and concentration were checked on TapeStation and Qubit, and libraries were pooled at roughly 5.1 ng each. Sequencing of the pooled libraries was done on an Illumina HiSeq2500 single-index Rapid Run using custom sequencing primers and 2 x 100 bp reads. The source study handled its data this way. UMI-based consensus assembly with MiGEC version 1.2.6 was used to correct PCR and sequencing errors. MiXCR version 2.1.1 was used for V(D)J alignment, clonotype assembly and CDR3 extraction. Gene usage, clonotype sharing and MAIT/NKT TCR abundance were normalised by analysing the top 1000, 10 000 and 20 000 clonotypes per sample. After downsampling to 27 000 UMIs, diversity was calculated as the inverse Simpson index using the vegan R package. Paired Mann-Whitney U tests on discordant twin pairs were used, with Benjamini-Hochberg multiple-testing correction. TCRdb reprocessed the reads, reporting each CDR3 protein sequence once and no DNA. The V and J calls follow TCRdb's processing rather than the paper's. The data table for this sample lists 300,000 to 400,000 distinct CDR3 sequences. The leading ten clones occupy approximately 2% of the sample.

The sequencing sample was made of blood. The chain uses TRBV25-1 and TRBJ1-4. The TCR originated in a human donor with ulcerative colitis or Crohn's disease, or a healthy co-twin of an affected twin (not recorded which). CDR3 protein: CASSEVRSNEKLFF. When the CDR3 is completed using the reference TRBV25-1 and TRBJ1-4 genes on either side, the full variable domain is EADIYQTPRYLVIGTGKKITLECSQTMGHDKMYWYQQDPGMELHLIHYSYGVNSTEKGDLSSESTVSRIRTEHFPLTLESARPSHTSQYLCASSEVRSNEKLFFGSGTQLSVL.